The 27 T cell receptor beta chains below all came from one sample that was sequenced in a study of T cell responses to AZD1222 COVID-19 vaccine. Profiling relied on immunoSEQ multiplex PCR, and the TCRdb table lists in-frame clones only, not all of them. This sample carries over 100,000 clones, about 87% of them seen once, and the ten largest clones take over 7.5%. Sequencing was performed on peripheral blood, taken on day 0 of AZD1222 vaccination. The receptors shown here come from an adult in good health.

CDR3 region: CASSLGAGGTGAFF. The DNA for the CDR3 is TGTGCCAGCAGCTTAGGAGCAGGGGGGACAGGGGCTTTCTTT. V gene TRBV7-2 combines with J gene TRBJ1-1, with TRBD1 matching over 9 bases. Trimming at V came to 1 base and at J to 11 bases, leaving 8 bases not matched to a gene. This CDR3 spans 14 amino acids. The germline V gene has CDR1 SGHTA and CDR2 FQGNSA.

This chain joins TRBV7-9 and TRBJ1-2; D ambiguous. Germline V gene sequence: CDR1 SEHNR, CDR2 FQNEAQ (reference sequence). V lost 6 bases, J lost 8 bases, and 16 bases lay in between. This CDR3 comprises 13 residues. The DNA for the CDR3 is TGTGCCAGCAGAGAAAGGGAAGCCTTCGGCTACACCTTC. Protein: CASREREAFGYTF.

In this sample, this clone turned up once. The J gene is TRBJ2-2, the V gene TRBV7-8; D is unclear. Germline CDR1 and CDR2: SGHVS and FQNEAQ. This CDR3 region has 15 residues. V gave up 0 bases and J gave up 2 bases, with 7 bases separating them. The CDR3 sequence: CASSLAFGNTGELFF. CDR3 coding DNA: TGTGCCAGCAGCTTAGCGTTTGGAAACACCGGGGAGCTGTTTTTT.

V and J are TRBV28 and TRBJ1-1; 7 positions match TRBD1. This CDR3 comprises 14 residues. Trimming at V came to 5 bases and at J to 2 bases, leaving 5 bases not matched to a gene. Germline V lookup: CDR1 MDHEN, CDR2 SYDVKM. The DNA for the CDR3 is TGTGCCAGCAGTACCAACAGGGGCAACACTGAAGCTTTCTTT. Amino acids: CASSTNRGNTEAFF.

This clone was recorded once. The chain combines TRBV7-2 with TRBJ1-4, with 9 bases matching TRBD1. Germline values: CDR1 SGHTA, CDR2 FQGNSA. V dropped 8 bases and J dropped 8; count of bases not matched to a gene: 9. The CDR3 is 14 amino acids. CDR3 DNA: TGTGCCAGCCGATCCGGGACAGGGAACGAAAAACTGTTTTTT. Protein sequence: CASRSGTGNEKLFF.

Ten or more counts support this clone. The chain joins TRBV6-6 to TRBJ1-2, with 8 bases aligning to TRBD1. The CDR3 has 16 amino acids. J was trimmed by 0 bases and V by 5 bases; bases with no gene match: 8. Germline V CDR1 and CDR2: MNHNY, SVGAGI (reference sequence). The CDR3 loop reads CASSRQGYAANYGYTF. The CDR3 DNA follows: TGTGCCAGCAGTCGACAGGGGTACGCGGCTAACTATGGCTACACCTTC.

This chain uses TRBV19 with TRBJ1-2; TRBD1 agrees at 9 bases. Unmatched junction bases numbered 1, after V lost 3 bases and J lost 5 bases. This CDR3 has 13 residues. Looked up from germline, CDR1 is LNHDA and CDR2 is SQIVND (reference sequence). The chain's CDR3 is CASSIGTGYGYTF. The CDR3 DNA reads TGTGCCAGTAGTATCGGGACAGGGTATGGCTACACCTTC.

The V and J genes are TRBV28 and TRBJ2-6; D is unclear. Trimming cost V 6 bases and J 0 bases, with 9 bases left between them. The CDR3 has 15 residues. Germline V lookup: CDR1 MDHEN, CDR2 SYDVKM. CDR3 bases: TGTGCCAGCAGCCCGCACTCCTCTGGGGCCAACGTCCTGACTTTC. Its translation: CASSPHSSGANVLTF.

The rearrangement links TRBV2 to TRBJ1-5, with D perhaps matching TRBD1 (5 bases). CDR3 length equals 13 residues. V shed 3 bases and J shed 6 bases, with 9 bases lying between them. The germline V gene encodes CDR1 SNHLY and CDR2 FYNNEI. The CDR3 loop reads CASSDTGGQPQHF. CDR3 sequence (DNA): TGTGCCAGCAGTGATACGGGGGGTCAGCCCCAGCATTTT.

The rearrangement uses TRBV6-5 and TRBJ2-7; no firm D call. This CDR3 comprises 14 residues. Trimming took 4 bases from V and 3 from J, leaving 13 bases between them. CDR1 MNHEY and CDR2 SVGAGI come from the germline V gene. This chain's CDR3 is CASSSALPHYEQYF. In nucleotides, the CDR3 is TGTGCCAGCAGTTCGGCCCTCCCGCACTACGAGCAGTACTTC.

V gene TRBV7-9 combines with J gene TRBJ1-6, with D possibly being TRBD1 (6 bases). Trimming pared 6 bases from V and 7 bases from J, leaving 13 bases between. This CDR3 comprises 14 residues. Germline lookup yields CDR1 SEHNR and CDR2 FQNEAQ (reference sequence). Written as DNA, the CDR3 is TGTGCCAGCAGAATCATCCAGGGGAATTCACCCCTCCACTTT. As protein: CASRIIQGNSPLHF. Variable domain in full (rest from reference TRBV7-9 and TRBJ1-6): DTGVSQNPRHKITKRGQNVTFRCDPISEHNRLYWYRQTLGQGPEFLTYFQNEAQLEKSRLLSDRFSAERPKGSFSTLEIQRTEQGDSAMYLCASRIIQGNSPLHFGNGTRLTVT.

The V gene is TRBV10-3, the J gene TRBJ2-7; D is possibly TRBD1 or TRBD2 (5 bases each). There are 15 residues in the CDR3. Trimming cost V 0 bases and J 1 base, with 10 bases left between them. Per the germline V gene, CDR1 is ENHRY and CDR2 is SYGVKD. The CDR3 here is CAISESGEGSYEQYF. The DNA of the CDR3 is TGTGCCATCAGTGAGTCGGGGGAAGGGTCCTACGAGCAGTACTTC.

V and J are TRBV4-2 and TRBJ1-2; no reliable D call. This CDR3 contains 15 residues. Looked up from germline, CDR1 is LGHNA and CDR2 is YNFKEQ. Trimming shortened V by 0 bases and J by 7 bases, and 15 bases separated the two germline ends. This chain's CDR3 is CASSQDRYIIRGYTF. CDR3 coding DNA: TGTGCCAGCAGCCAAGATCGGTACATTATACGTGGCTACACCTTC.

The V and J genes are TRBV10-2 and TRBJ2-3; no firm D call. Looked up from germline, CDR1 is WSHSY and CDR2 is SAAADI. V shed 2 bases and J shed 5 bases, with 2 bases lying between them. CDR3 size: 11 residues. The CDR3 region is CASSELDTQYF. In DNA form, the CDR3 reads TGCGCCAGCAGTGAGCTAGATACGCAGTATTTT.

The chain is built from TRBV4-1 and TRBJ1-4; no reliable D call. From germline, CDR1 is MGHRA and CDR2 YSYEKL. The CDR3 runs 14 residues. V lost 0 bases to trimming and J lost 4 bases, with 6 bases between them. CDR3 loop: CASSQDRINEKLFF. The CDR3 nucleotides read TGCGCCAGCAGCCAAGATCGCATTAATGAAAAACTGTTTTTT.

V gene TRBV27 combines with J gene TRBJ2-3; 7 bases are a match to TRBD1. Trimming removed 1 base from V and 0 bases from J; junction bases left unmatched: 16. The CDR3 is 20 residues long. Germline values: CDR1 MNHEY, CDR2 SMNVEV (reference sequence). The CDR3 sequence is CASSLFLPLNRGVSTDTQYF. The CDR3 bases are TGTGCCAGCAGTTTATTTCTCCCACTCAACAGGGGAGTAAGCACAGATACGCAGTATTTT.

This clone was observed once. The V call is TRBV4-2, the J call TRBJ2-1; 7 bases line up with TRBD2. From germline, CDR1 is LGHNA and CDR2 YNFKEQ. V shed 4 bases and J 0 bases; nucleotides not matched to a gene: 6. The CDR3 extends over 16 amino acids. The DNA for the CDR3 is TGTGCCAGCAGCCGGGAGGGCCCGAGCTCCTACAATGAGCAGTTCTTC. This encodes CASSREGPSSYNEQFF.

The chain joins TRBV4-3 to TRBJ1-6, with unresolved D. Germline V lookup: CDR1 LGHNA, CDR2 YSLEER. The CDR3 totals 16 residues. V was clipped by 1 base and J by 8 bases, with 15 bases between them. The DNA for the CDR3 is TGCGCCAGCAGCCAAGCTTTGACCCCGGCGGATTCACCCCTCCACTTT. Residues: CASSQALTPADSPLHF.

The chain carries TRBV24-1 and TRBJ2-1; D not resolved. The germline gives CDR1 KGHDR, CDR2 SFDVKD. V lost 3 bases and J lost 0, with 8 bases in between. The CDR3 has 15 amino acids. The CDR3 sequence: CATSDPRSSYNEQFF. CDR3 sequence (DNA): TGTGCCACCAGTGATCCCCGGAGCTCCTACAATGAGCAGTTCTTC.

The genes are TRBV7-2 and TRBJ2-1, with D possibly being TRBD1 (6 bases). Germline CDR1 reads SGHTA; CDR2 reads FQGNSA. There are 15 residues in the CDR3. Trimming pared 5 bases from V and 4 bases from J, leaving 15 bases between. The CDR3 loop reads CASSPRQETYNEQFF. The CDR3 region has the DNA TGTGCCAGCAGCCCTAGACAGGAAACGTACAATGAGCAGTTCTTC. Complete variable domain (other parts from reference TRBV7-2 and TRBJ2-1): GAGVSQSPSNKVTEKGKDVELRCDPISGHTALYWYRQSLGQGLEFLIYFQGNSAPDKSGLPSDRFSAERTGGSVSTLTIQRTQQEDSAVYLCASSPRQETYNEQFFGPGTRLTVL.

V and J are TRBV3-1 (or the pseudogene TRBV3-2) and TRBJ1-6; D unresolved. The ends were cut back, 5 bases at V and 9 bases at J, with 8 bases in the middle. This CDR3 has 12 amino acids. Germline values: CDR1 LGHDT, CDR2 YNNKEL (reference sequence). The CDR3 sequence: CASSSTVSPLHF. The CDR3, as DNA: TGTGCCAGCAGCTCTACTGTTTCACCCCTCCACTTT.

A single count supports this clone. The V and J genes are TRBV9 and TRBJ1-1; 8 nucleotides match TRBD1. This CDR3 is 15 amino acids long. Trimming at V came to 4 bases and at J to 3 bases, leaving 8 bases not matched to a gene. The germline gives CDR1 SGDLS, CDR2 YYNGEE. DNA for the CDR3: TGTGCCAGCAGCCCCTCAGGACAGGGTGACACTGAAGCTTTCTTT. Protein sequence: CASSPSGQGDTEAFF.

CDR3 residues: CASSRVWGTKDNEQFF. The CDR3 nucleotides read TGCGCCAGCAGCCGAGTCTGGGGGACCAAGGACAATGAGCAGTTCTTC. The chain has TRBV4-3 and TRBJ2-1; the D call may be TRBD1 or TRBD2 (5 bases each). With 4 bases removed from V and 5 bases from J, the gap between germline ends came to 18 bases. The CDR3 is 16 amino acids. Germline V gives CDR1 LGHNA, CDR2 YSLEER.

The chain uses TRBV24-1 and TRBJ2-7; a weak D match, TRBD1 (6 bases). The V and J ends lost 6 bases and 4 bases respectively, with 18 bases between them. CDR1 and CDR2 (germline): KGHDR, SFDVKD. The CDR3 spans 15 residues. As DNA, the CDR3 is TGTGCCACCAGTATCAGGGGAGAGGGTGCGTACGAGCAGTACTTC. The encoded protein is CATSIRGEGAYEQYF.

V is TRBV28 and J is TRBJ2-3; D is undetermined. V was pared by 4 bases and J by 3 bases, with 11 bases between. Germline loops: CDR1 MDHEN, CDR2 SYDVKM. The CDR3 totals 14 residues. CDR3 sequence: CASSSFDGTDTQYF. The CDR3 DNA is TGTGCCAGCAGTTCGTTTGATGGGACAGATACGCAGTATTTT. The whole variable domain, remainder taken from reference TRBV28 and TRBJ2-3, is DVKVTQSSRYLVKRTGEKVFLECVQDMDHENMFWYRQDPGLGLRLIYFSYDVKMKEKGDIPEGYSVSREKKERFSLILESASTNQTSMYLCASSSFDGTDTQYFGPGTRLTVL.

The V and J genes are TRBV5-6 and TRBJ2-3, with 13 bases that match TRBD2. With 0 bases clipped from V and 4 bases from J, the junction kept 8 bases outside the gene matches. This CDR3 spans 18 amino acids. Per the germline V gene, CDR1 is SGHDT and CDR2 is YYEEEE. CDR3 nucleotide sequence: TGTGCCAGCAGCTTGGTAGGACTAGCGGGGGTTTCGTCAGATACGCAGTATTTT. Its translation: CASSLVGLAGVSSDTQYF.

The V call is TRBV6-2 or TRBV6-3, the J call TRBJ2-4; 7 nucleotides line up with TRBD1. The germline V gene has CDR1 MNHEY and CDR2 SVGEGT. Trimming took 0 bases from V and 0 from J; bases not matched to a gene: 8. The CDR3 is 18 residues long. CDR3 DNA: TGTGCCAGCAGTTACTCCGGTGGGACAGTCCTAGCCAAAAACATTCAGTACTTC. This gives the protein CASSYSGGTVLAKNIQYF.